What follows are 26 T cell receptor beta chains derived from one specimen sequenced in a study of CD8 T cells in cerebrospinal fluid in Alzheimer's disease. TCRdb reprocessed the 10x single-cell sequencing reads; each CDR3 protein has one entry and no DNA is given. The listing contains hundreds of distinct CDR3 sequences. The specimen was cerebrospinal fluid. The receptors shown here come from a human donor with Parkinson's disease.

This clonotype counts as medium-sized by frequency. The chain recombines TRBV20-1 with TRBJ1-5. Germline-derived CDR1 and CDR2 are DFQATT and SNEGSKA (reference sequence). The CDR3 totals 12 residues. The CDR3 is CSARQGDQPQHF.

This clonotype is classed as large by frequency. The CDR3 protein is CASSQDMADQETQYF. The chain couples TRBV4-3 to TRBJ2-5. The germline CDR1 and CDR2 sequences are LGHNA and YSLEER. This CDR3 is built from 15 residues.

This clonotype is identified as medium-sized from frequency. The V and J genes are TRBV7-8 and TRBJ2-3. The germline gives CDR1 SGHVS, CDR2 FQNEAQ. The CDR3 has 14 amino acids. This CDR3 is CASSLAEATDTQYF.

Judged by frequency, this clonotype is medium-sized (0.01 to 0.1%). The chain carries TRBV6-2 or TRBV6-3 and TRBJ2-1; TCRdb lists TRBD1, though no DNA is available to test this call. Germline values: CDR1 MNHEY, CDR2 SVGEGT. The CDR3 has 12 amino acids. The CDR3 sequence: CASSYPGGVQFF.

This clonotype is medium-sized by frequency. The V gene is TRBV5-1, the J gene TRBJ2-3; TCRdb gives TRBD1 as the D gene, but with no DNA this cannot be confirmed. Germline V gene lookup returns CDR1 SGHRS and CDR2 YFSETQ. The CDR3 consists of 15 residues. The CDR3 loop is CASSSPLGGTDTQYF.

This clonotype ranks as large in terms of frequency. The chain links TRBV28 to TRBJ1-5; TCRdb gives TRBD1 as the D gene, but with no DNA this cannot be confirmed. The CDR3 contains 14 residues. Per germline, CDR1 MDHEN and CDR2 SYDVKM. The CDR3 region is CASSLRQGGQPQHF.

Its frequency marks this clonotype as medium-sized (0.01 to 0.1%). This chain connects TRBV20-1 to TRBJ2-7; without DNA, the TCRdb call of TRBD1 cannot be checked. This CDR3 contains 15 residues. The germline V gene has CDR1 DFQATT and CDR2 SNEGSKA (reference sequence). The CDR3 region is CSARDLRQGGHEQYF.

In terms of frequency, this clonotype is large. The chain employs TRBV20-1 and TRBJ1-4; TCRdb calls TRBD1, which cannot be checked without DNA. The germline gives CDR1 DFQATT, CDR2 SNEGSKA (reference sequence). The CDR3 is 14 residues long. The CDR3: CSAPIGGRDEKLFF.

In terms of frequency, this clonotype is medium-sized. The genes are TRBV5-6 and TRBJ2-7. This CDR3 has 14 amino acids. Germline V gene lookup returns CDR1 SGHDT and CDR2 YYEEEE. CDR3 amino acids: CASSLGVLSGEQYF.

By frequency, this clonotype is large. The V call is TRBV6-5, the J call TRBJ2-3; TCRdb proposes TRBD1, but this gene call is untestable without DNA. The germline V gene has CDR1 MNHEY and CDR2 SVGAGI. There are 15 residues in the CDR3. This CDR3 reads CASSSAGSETDTQYF.

According to its frequency, this clonotype is large. J is TRBJ1-2 and V is TRBV7-9. The CDR3 sequence is 15 residues long. Looked up from germline, CDR1 is SEHNR and CDR2 is FQNEAQ (reference sequence). The CDR3 loop reads CASSSVAIFNYGYTF.

This clonotype is classed as large by frequency. This sequence joins TRBV28 and TRBJ1-5; absent DNA, TCRdb's TRBD1 call cannot be checked. This CDR3 has 13 residues. Germline loops: CDR1 MDHEN, CDR2 SYDVKM. CDR3 loop: CASSLSQGQPQHF.

In terms of frequency, this clonotype is large. This chain links TRBV7-8 with TRBJ2-6; TCRdb's D call of TRBD1 is untestable without DNA. The CDR3 runs 18 residues. Per the germline V gene, CDR1 is SGHVS and CDR2 is FQNEAQ. The CDR3 sequence: CASSSRDRGFSGANVLTF.

Judged by frequency, this clonotype is large. CDR3: CASSQVTGELFF. The chain recombines TRBV3-1 with TRBJ2-2. Germline V lookup: CDR1 LGHDT, CDR2 YNNKEL (reference sequence). There are 12 residues in the CDR3.

This clonotype is labeled large (0.1 to 1%) based on frequency. The rearrangement links TRBV20-1 to TRBJ2-5; TCRdb's assignment of TRBD2 cannot be checked, as there is no DNA. Per the germline V gene, CDR1 is DFQATT and CDR2 is SNEGSKA (reference sequence). The CDR3 covers 16 residues. The CDR3 reads CSAHGEGLAGRETQYF.

This clonotype shows up as medium-sized by frequency. This sequence joins TRBV20-1 and TRBJ2-3. Looked up from germline, CDR1 is DFQATT and CDR2 is SNEGSKA (reference sequence). This CDR3 spans 11 amino acids. The CDR3 reads CSASLGDTQYF.

Frequency places this clonotype as medium-sized. V and J are TRBV5-4 and TRBJ2-1; TCRdb designates TRBD1, a call that cannot be tested without DNA. The CDR3 sequence is 15 residues long. CDR1 is SGHNT, CDR2 YYREEE, per germline (reference sequence). CDR3 sequence reads: CASSFRGFSYNEQFF.

This clonotype registers large by frequency. The V gene is TRBV4-1, the J gene TRBJ2-5; the D call from TCRdb, TRBD1, cannot be confirmed without DNA. CDR3 length: 16 amino acids. Germline V gene sequence: CDR1 MGHRA, CDR2 YSYEKL. CDR3 loop: CASSQASGAPQETQYF.

This clonotype shows up as large by frequency. V is TRBV6-2 or TRBV6-3 and J is TRBJ1-2; the D call from TCRdb, TRBD1, cannot be confirmed without DNA. Germline V gene data show CDR1 as MNHEY and CDR2 as SVGEGT. This CDR3 is 15 amino acids long. The chain's CDR3 is CASRPGTGVLYGYTF.

This clonotype is deemed medium-sized by its frequency. V is TRBV5-8 and J is TRBJ1-5; TCRdb indicates TRBD1, and absent DNA this call remains unverified. Germline values: CDR1 SGHTS, CDR2 YDEGEE. The CDR3 is 15 amino acids. Here the CDR3 reads CASSSGQARGQPQHF.

Its frequency marks this clonotype as medium-sized. The chain recombines TRBV6-1 with TRBJ1-5; TCRdb gives TRBD1 as the D gene, but with no DNA this cannot be confirmed. CDR1 is MNHNS, CDR2 SASEGT, per germline. This CDR3 spans 17 amino acids. CDR3 protein: CASSEVGGKTGGQPQHF.

By frequency, this clonotype is medium-sized (0.01 to 0.1%). The rearrangement uses TRBV12-3 or TRBV12-4 and TRBJ2-3; the D call from TCRdb, TRBD1, cannot be confirmed without DNA. This CDR3 spans 16 amino acids. CDR3 protein: CASKLGPGDSTDTQYF.

By frequency, this clonotype registers large. The CDR3 here is CASSLERGGTEAFF. This chain connects TRBV5-1 to TRBJ1-1; the TRBD1 assignment by TCRdb is unverifiable without DNA. This CDR3 spans 14 amino acids. CDR1 is SGHRS, CDR2 YFSETQ, per germline.

This clonotype registers large (0.1 to 1%) by frequency. This chain connects TRBV7-8 to TRBJ1-1. The CDR3 has 13 residues. The germline V gene encodes CDR1 SGHVS and CDR2 FQNEAQ. The CDR3 is CASSLGLRAEAFF.

This clonotype is medium-sized by frequency. This chain connects TRBV6-4 to TRBJ2-1; there is no DNA to check the TCRdb D call of TRBD1. In germline, CDR1 is MRHNA, CDR2 SNTAGT. CDR3 length: 14 residues. The CDR3: CASARGGNYNEQFF.

This clonotype ranks as medium-sized in terms of frequency. The V gene is TRBV4-3, the J gene TRBJ2-1; lacking DNA, the TRBD1 call made by TCRdb goes unchecked. CDR1 and CDR2 (germline): LGHNA, YSLEER. The CDR3 is 15 residues long. The CDR3 here is CASSLGQGVYNEQFF.